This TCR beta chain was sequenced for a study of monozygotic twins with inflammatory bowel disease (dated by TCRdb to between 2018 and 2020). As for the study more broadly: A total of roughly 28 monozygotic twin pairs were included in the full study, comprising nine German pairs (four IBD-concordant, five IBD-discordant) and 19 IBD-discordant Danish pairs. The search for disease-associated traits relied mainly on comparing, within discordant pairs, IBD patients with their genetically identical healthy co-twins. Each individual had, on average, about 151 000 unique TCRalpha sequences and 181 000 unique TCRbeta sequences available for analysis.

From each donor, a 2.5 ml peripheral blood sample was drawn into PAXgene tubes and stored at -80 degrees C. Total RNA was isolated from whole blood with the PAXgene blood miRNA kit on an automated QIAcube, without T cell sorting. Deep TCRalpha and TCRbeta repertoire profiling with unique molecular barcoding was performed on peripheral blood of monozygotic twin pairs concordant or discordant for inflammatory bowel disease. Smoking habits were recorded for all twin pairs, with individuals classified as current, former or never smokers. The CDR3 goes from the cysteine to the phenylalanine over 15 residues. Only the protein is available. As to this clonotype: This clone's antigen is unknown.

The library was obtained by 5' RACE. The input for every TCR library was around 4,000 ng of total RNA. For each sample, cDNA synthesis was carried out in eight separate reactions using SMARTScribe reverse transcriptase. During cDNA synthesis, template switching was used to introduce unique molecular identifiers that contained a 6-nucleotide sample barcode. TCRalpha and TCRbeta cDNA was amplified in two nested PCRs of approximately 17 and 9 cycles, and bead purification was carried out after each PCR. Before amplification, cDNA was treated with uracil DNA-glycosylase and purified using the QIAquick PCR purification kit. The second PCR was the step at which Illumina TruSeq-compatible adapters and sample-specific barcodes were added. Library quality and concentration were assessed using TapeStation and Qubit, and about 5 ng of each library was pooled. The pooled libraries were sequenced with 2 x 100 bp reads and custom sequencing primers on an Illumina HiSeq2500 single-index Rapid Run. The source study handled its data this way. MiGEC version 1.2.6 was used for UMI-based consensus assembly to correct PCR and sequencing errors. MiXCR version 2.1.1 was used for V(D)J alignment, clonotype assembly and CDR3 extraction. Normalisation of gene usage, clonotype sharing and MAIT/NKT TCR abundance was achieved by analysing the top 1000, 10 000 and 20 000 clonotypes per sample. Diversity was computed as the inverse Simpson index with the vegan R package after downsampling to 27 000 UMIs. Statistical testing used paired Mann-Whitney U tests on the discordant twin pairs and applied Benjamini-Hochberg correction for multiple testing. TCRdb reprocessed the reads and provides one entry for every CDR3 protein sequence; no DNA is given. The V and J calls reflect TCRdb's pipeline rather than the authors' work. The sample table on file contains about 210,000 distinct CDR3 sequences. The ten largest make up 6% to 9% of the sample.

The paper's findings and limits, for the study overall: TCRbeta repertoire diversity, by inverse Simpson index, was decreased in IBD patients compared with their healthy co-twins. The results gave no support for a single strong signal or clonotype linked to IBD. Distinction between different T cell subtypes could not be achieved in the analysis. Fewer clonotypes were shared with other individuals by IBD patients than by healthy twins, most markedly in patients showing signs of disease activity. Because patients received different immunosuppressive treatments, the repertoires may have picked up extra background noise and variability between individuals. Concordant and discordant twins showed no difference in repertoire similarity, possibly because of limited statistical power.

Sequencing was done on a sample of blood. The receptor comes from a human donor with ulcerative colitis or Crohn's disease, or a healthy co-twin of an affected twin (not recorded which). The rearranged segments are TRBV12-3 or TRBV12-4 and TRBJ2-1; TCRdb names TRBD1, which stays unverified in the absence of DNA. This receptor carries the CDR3 CASSRGLPPGDEQFF.